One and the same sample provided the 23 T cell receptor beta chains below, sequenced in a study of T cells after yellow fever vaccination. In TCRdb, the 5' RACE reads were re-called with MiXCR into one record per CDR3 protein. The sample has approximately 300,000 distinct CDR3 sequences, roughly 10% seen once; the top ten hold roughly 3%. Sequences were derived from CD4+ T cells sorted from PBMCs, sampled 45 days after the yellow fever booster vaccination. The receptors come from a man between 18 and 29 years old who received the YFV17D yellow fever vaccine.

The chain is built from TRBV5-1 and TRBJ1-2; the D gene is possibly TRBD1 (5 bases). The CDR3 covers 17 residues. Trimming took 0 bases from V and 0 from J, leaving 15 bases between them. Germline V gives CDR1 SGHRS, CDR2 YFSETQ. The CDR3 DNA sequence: TGCGCCAGCAGCTTGGCCGCTAGGGGCCCAACTAACTATGGCTACACCTTC. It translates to CASSLAARGPTNYGYTF. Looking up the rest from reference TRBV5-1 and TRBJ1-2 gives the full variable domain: KAGVTQTPRYLIKTRGQQVTLSCSPISGHRSVSWYQQTPGQGLQFLFEYFSETQRNKGNFPGRFSGRQFSNSRSEMNVSTLELGDSALYLCASSLAARGPTNYGYTFGSGTRLTVV.

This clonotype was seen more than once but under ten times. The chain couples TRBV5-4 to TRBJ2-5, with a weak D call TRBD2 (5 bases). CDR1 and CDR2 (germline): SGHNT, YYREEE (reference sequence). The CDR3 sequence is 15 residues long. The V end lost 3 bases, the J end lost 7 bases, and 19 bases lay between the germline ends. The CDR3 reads CASSSGVEVVGTQYF. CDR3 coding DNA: TGTGCCAGCAGCTCCGGGGTGGAGGTCGTGGGGACCCAGTACTTC.

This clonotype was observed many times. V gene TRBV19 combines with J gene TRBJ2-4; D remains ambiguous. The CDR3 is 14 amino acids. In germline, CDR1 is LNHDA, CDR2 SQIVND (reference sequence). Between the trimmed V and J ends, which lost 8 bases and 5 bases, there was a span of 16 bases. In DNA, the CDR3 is TGTGCCAGTCGTAGCCGTTTGAAGGAAAACATTCAGTACTTC. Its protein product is CASRSRLKENIQYF. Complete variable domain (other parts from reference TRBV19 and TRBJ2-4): DGGITQSPKYLFRKEGQNVTLSCEQNLNHDAMYWYRQDPGQGLRLIYYSQIVNDFQKGDIAEGYSVSREKKESFPLTVTSAQKNPTAFYLCASRSRLKENIQYFGAGTRLSVL.

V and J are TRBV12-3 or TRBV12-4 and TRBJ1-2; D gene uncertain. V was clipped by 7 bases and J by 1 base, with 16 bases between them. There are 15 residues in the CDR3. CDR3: CASMGRVDFNYGYTF. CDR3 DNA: TGTGCCAGCATGGGAAGGGTCGATTTTAACTATGGCTACACCTTC.

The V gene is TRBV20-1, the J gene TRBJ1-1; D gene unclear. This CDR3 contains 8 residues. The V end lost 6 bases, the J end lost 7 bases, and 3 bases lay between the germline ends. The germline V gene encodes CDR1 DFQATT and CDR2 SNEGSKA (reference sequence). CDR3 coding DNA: TGCAGTGCCATTGAAGCTTTCTTT. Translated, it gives CSAIEAFF.

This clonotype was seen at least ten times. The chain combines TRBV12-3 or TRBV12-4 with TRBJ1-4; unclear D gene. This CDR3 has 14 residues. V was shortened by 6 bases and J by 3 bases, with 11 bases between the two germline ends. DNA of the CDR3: TGTGCCAGCAGCCAAGTTCTCGCTAATGAAAAACTGTTTTTT. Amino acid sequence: CASSQVLANEKLFF.

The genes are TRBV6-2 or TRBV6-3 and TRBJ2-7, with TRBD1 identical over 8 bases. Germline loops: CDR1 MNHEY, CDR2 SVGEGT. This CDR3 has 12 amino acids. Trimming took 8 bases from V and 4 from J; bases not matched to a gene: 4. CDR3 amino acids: CASGDRGYEQYV. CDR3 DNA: TGTGCCAGCGGAGACAGGGGTTACGAGCAGTACGTC.

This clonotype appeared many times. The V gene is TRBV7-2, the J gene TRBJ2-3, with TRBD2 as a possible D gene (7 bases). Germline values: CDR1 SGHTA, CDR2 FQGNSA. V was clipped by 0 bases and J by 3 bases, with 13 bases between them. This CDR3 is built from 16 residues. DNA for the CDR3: TGTGCCAGCAGCTTAGCGGGGGGGCCGGGGACAGATACGCAGTATTTT. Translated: CASSLAGGPGTDTQYF.

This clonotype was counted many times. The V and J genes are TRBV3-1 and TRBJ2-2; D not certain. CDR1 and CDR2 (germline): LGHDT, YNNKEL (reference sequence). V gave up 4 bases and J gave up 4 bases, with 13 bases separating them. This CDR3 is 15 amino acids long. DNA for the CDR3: TGTGCCAGCAGCCCCGGGCAGGCCCGCACCGGGGAGCTGTTTTTT. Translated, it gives CASSPGQARTGELFF.

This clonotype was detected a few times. The CDR3 DNA is TGTGCCAGCAGCGTAGGGACTAGCGGGGTGAATGAGCAGTTCTTC. Its translation is CASSVGTSGVNEQFF. This chain connects TRBV9 to TRBJ2-1, with 12 bases that match TRBD2. The V gene end was trimmed by 0 bases and the J gene end by 7 bases; junction bases not matched to a gene: 2. The germline CDR1 and CDR2 sequences are SGDLS and YYNGEE. The CDR3 runs to 15 residues.

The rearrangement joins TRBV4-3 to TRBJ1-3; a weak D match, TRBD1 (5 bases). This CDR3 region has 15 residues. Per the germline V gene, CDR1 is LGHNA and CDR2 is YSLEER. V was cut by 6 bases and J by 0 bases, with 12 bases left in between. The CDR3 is CASRLDSVSGNTIYF. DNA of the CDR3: TGCGCCAGCAGACTCGACAGCGTCTCTGGAAACACCATATATTTT.

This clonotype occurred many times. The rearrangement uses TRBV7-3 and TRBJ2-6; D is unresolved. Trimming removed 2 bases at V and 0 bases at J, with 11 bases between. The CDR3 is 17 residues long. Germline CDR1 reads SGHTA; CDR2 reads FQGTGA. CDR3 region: CASSLVVSRSGANVLTF. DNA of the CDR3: TGTGCCAGCAGCTTAGTTGTTAGTCGCTCTGGGGCCAACGTCCTGACTTTC.

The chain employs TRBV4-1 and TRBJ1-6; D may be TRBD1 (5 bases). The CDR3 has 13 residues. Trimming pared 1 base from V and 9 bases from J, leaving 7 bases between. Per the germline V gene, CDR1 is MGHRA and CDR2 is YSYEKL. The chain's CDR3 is CASSQVGVSPLHF. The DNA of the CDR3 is TGCGCCAGCAGCCAAGTGGGGGTTTCACCCCTCCACTTT.

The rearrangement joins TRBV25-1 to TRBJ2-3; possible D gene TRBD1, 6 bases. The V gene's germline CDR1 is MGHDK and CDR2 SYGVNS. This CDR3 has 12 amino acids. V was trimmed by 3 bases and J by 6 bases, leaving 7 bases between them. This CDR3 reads CASSEQGDTQYF. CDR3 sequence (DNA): TGTGCCAGCAGTGAGCAGGGGGATACGCAGTATTTT.

CDR3 DNA sequence: TGTGCCAGCAGCTTGGGCAGGGGGCGCGGAGGAGCCACTGAAGCTTTCTTT. This sequence encodes CASSLGRGRGGATEAFF. The chain has TRBV7-6 and TRBJ1-1, with 8 bases that match TRBD1. This CDR3 contains 17 residues. With V trimmed by 3 bases and J by 4 bases, 13 bases remained unmatched. Germline V gene sequence: CDR1 SGHVS, CDR2 FNYEAQ.

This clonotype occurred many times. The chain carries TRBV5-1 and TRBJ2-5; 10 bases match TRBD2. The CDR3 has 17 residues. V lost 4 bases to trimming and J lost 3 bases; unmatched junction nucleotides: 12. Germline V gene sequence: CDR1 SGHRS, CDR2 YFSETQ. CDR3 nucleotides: TGCGCCAGCAGCCCAGGAGCTAGCGGGGGAGGAAAAGAGACCCAGTACTTC. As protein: CASSPGASGGGKETQYF.

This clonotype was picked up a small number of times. The CDR3, as DNA: TGTGCCAGCAGTATCAGCACCCGTCAGACCCAGTACTTC. Residues: CASSISTRQTQYF. The chain couples TRBV28 to TRBJ2-5; no clear D. Germline V gene data show CDR1 as MDHEN and CDR2 as SYDVKM. This CDR3 spans 13 amino acids. Trimming removed 5 bases at V and 6 bases at J, with 13 bases between.

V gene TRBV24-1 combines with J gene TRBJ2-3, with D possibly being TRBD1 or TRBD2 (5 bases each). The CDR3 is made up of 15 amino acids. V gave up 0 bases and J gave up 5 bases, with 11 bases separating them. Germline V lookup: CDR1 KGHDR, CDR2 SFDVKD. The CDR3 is CATSDLRDRGDTQYF. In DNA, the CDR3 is TGTGCCACCAGTGATTTGAGGGACCGAGGAGATACGCAGTATTTT.

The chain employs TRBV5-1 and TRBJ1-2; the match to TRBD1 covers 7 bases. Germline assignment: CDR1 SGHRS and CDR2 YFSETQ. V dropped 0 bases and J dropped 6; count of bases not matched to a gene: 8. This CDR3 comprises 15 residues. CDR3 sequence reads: CASSLEPRTGDGYTF. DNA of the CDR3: TGCGCCAGCAGCTTGGAGCCTCGGACAGGAGATGGCTACACCTTC.

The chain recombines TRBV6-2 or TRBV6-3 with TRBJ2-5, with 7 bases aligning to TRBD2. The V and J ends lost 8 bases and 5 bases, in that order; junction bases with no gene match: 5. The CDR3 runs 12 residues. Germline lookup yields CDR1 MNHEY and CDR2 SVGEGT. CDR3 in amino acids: CASRAGRETQYF. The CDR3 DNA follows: TGTGCCAGCCGAGCGGGGCGGGAGACCCAGTACTTC.

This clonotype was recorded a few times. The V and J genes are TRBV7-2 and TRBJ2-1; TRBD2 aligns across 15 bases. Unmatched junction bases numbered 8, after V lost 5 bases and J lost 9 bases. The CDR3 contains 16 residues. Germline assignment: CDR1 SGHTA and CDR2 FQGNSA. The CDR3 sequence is CASSPRGLAGGGEQFF. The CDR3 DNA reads TGTGCCAGCAGCCCGAGGGGACTAGCGGGGGGTGGTGAGCAGTTCTTC.

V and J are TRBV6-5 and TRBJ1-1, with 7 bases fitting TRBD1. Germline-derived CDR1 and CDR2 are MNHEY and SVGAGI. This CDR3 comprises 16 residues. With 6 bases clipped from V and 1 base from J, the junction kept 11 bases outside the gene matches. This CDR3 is CASRPTRTGQNTEAFF. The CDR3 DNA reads TGTGCCAGCAGACCGACCCGGACAGGACAGAACACTGAAGCTTTCTTT.

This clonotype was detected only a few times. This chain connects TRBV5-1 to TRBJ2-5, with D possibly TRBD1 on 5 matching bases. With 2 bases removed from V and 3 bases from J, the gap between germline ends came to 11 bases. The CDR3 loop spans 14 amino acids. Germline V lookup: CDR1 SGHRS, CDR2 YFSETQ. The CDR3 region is CASSFQGVEETQYF. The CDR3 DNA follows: TGCGCCAGCAGCTTTCAGGGCGTAGAAGAGACCCAGTACTTC.